This T cell receptor beta chain originates from a study of cytomegalovirus exposure and HLA in healthy donors. Study details: Some 87 million unique TCRs from HLA-typed donors were held in an early release of data. Notes on the study in general: TCR sequences were mostly rare, though some public TCRs occurred in many donors. The study listed roughly 150 cytomegalovirus-associated TCR beta chains.

As to this clone: Its specificity is not known.

As for the donors, each was a healthy bone marrow donor. The study ran its PCR with 60 Vbeta and 13 Jbeta primers. Sequencing was performed with immunoSEQ multiplex PCR; in TCRdb, only in-frame clones are kept and a portion is missing. The sample records roughly 130,000 clones, over 60% being singletons. The CDR3 has 14 residues. The germline gives CDR1 SGHRS, CDR2 YFSETQ. Trimming removed 5 bases from V and 2 bases from J, with 10 bases in between. The receptor was derived from a woman aged 55-70 years in good health and CMV-seronegative. The sequenced material came from PBMCs. The V gene is TRBV5-1, the J gene TRBJ2-2, with D perhaps matching TRBD1 (6 bases). This CDR3 reads CASSWTANTGELFF. The CDR3 nucleotides read TGCGCCAGCAGTTGGACAGCCAACACCGGGGAGCTGTTTTTT.